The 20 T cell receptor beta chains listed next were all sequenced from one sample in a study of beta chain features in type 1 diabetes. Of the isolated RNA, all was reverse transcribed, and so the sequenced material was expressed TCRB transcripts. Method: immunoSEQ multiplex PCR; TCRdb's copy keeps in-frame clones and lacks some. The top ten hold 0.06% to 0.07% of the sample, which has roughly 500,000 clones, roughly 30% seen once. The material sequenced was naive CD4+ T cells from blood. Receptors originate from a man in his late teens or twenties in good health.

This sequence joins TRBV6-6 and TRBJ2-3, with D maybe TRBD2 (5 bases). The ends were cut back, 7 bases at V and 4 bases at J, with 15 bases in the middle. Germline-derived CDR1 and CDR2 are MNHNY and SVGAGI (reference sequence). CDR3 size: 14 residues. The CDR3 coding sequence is TGTGCCAGCAAGGGCGGGCTAGCCTCAGATACGCAGTATTTT. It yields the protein CASKGGLASDTQYF.

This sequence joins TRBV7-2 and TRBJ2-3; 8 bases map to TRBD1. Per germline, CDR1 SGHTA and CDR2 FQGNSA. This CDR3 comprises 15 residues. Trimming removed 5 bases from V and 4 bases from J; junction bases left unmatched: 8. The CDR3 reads CASSPYRGEADTQYF. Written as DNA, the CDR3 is TGTGCCAGCAGCCCATACAGGGGGGAGGCAGATACGCAGTATTTT.

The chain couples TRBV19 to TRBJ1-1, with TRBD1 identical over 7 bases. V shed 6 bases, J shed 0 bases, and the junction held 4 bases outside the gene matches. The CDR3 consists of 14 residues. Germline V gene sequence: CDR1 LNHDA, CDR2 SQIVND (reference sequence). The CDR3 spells CASRPGQLNTEAFF. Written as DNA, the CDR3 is TGTGCCAGTAGGCCGGGACAGCTGAACACTGAAGCTTTCTTT.

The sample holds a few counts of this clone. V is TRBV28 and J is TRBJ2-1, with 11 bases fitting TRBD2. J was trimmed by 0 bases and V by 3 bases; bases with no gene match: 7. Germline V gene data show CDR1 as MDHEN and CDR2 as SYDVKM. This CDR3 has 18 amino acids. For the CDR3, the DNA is TGTGCCAGCAGTTTGAGTCTAGCGGGAGGAAGCTCCTACAATGAGCAGTTCTTC. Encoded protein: CASSLSLAGGSSYNEQFF.

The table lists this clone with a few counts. The CDR3 spells CASSQDLRQGFDEQFF. As DNA, the CDR3 is TGCGCCAGCAGCCAAGATCTGAGACAGGGGTTCGATGAGCAGTTCTTC. The J gene is TRBJ2-1, the V gene TRBV4-3, with 8 bases aligning to TRBD1. This CDR3 is built from 16 residues. Trimming took 0 bases from V and 8 from J; bases not matched to a gene: 9. Per the germline V gene, CDR1 is LGHNA and CDR2 is YSLEER.

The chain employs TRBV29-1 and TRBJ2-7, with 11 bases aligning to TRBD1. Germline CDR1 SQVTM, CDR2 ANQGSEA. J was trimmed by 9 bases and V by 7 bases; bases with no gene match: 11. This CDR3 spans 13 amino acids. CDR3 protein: CSAWDRGSRVQYF. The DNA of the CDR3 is TGCAGCGCCTGGGACAGGGGGTCAAGGGTGCAGTACTTC.

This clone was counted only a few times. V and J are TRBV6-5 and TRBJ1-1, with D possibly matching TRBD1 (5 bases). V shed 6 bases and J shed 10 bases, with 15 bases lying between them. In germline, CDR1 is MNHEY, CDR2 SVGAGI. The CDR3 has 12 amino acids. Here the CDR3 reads CASSRPSGGAFF. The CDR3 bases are TGTGCCAGCAGCCGACCTTCCGGGGGAGCTTTCTTT.

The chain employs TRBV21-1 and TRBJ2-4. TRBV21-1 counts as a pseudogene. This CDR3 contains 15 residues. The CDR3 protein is CASSVPGPRCNIQYF. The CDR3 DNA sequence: TGTGCCAGCAGCGTTCCGGGACCTAGGTGTAACATTCAGTACTTC.

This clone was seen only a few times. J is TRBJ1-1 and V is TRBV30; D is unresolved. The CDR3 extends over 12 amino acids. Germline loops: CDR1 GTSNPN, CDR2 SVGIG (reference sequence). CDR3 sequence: CVLLRWNTEAFF. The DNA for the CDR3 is TGTGTCCTATTGAGATGGAACACTGAAGCTTTCTTT.

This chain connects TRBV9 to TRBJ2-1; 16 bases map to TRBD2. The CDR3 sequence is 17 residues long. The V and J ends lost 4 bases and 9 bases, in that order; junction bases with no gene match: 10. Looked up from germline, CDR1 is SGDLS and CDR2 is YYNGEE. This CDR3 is CASSLTGTSGRALEQFF. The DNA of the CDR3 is TGTGCCAGCAGCTTGACCGGGACTAGCGGGAGGGCCCTTGAGCAGTTCTTC.

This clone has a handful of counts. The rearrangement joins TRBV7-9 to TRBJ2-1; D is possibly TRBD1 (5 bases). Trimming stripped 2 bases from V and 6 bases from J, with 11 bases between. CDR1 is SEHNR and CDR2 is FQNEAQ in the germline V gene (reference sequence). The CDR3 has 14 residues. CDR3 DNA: TGTGCCAGCAGCTTACCCCAGGGTTCCAATGAGCAGTTCTTC. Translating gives CASSLPQGSNEQFF.

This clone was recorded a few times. CDR3 in DNA: TGTGCCAGCAGCCTCACCGGGACAGGCGCCTACGAGCAGTACTTC. Its translation is CASSLTGTGAYEQYF. This chain connects TRBV13 to TRBJ2-7, with 8 bases matching TRBD1. The CDR3 is made up of 15 amino acids. Germline CDR1 and CDR2: PRHDT and FYEKMQ (reference sequence). Germline trimming cut 5 bases from V and 2 bases from J; bases unmatched to any gene: 8.

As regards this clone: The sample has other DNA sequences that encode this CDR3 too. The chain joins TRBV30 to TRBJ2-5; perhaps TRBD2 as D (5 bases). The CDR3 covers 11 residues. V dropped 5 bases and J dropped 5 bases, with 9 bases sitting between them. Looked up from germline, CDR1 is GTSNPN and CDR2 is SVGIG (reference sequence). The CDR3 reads CAWDRRETQYF. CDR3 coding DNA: TGTGCCTGGGACCGGAGGGAGACCCAGTACTTC.

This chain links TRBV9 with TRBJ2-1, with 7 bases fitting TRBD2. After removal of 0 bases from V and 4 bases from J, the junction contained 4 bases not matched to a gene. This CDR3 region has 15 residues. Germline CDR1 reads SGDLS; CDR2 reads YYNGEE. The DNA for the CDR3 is TGTGCCAGCAGCGTAGCGGCGGGAGAGTACAATGAGCAGTTCTTC. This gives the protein CASSVAAGEYNEQFF. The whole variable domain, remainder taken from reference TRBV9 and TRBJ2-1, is DSGVTQTPKHLITATGQRVTLRCSPRSGDLSVYWYQQSLDQGLQFLIQYYNGEERAKGNILERFSAQQFPDLHSELNLSSLELGDSALYFCASSVAAGEYNEQFFGPGTRLTVL.

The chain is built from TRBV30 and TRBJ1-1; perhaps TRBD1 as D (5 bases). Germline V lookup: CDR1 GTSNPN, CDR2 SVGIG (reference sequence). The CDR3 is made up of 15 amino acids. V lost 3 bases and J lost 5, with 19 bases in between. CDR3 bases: TGTGCCTGGAGGGGAAAGCAGGGTTTTCGGACTGAAGCTTTCTTT. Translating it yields CAWRGKQGFRTEAFF.

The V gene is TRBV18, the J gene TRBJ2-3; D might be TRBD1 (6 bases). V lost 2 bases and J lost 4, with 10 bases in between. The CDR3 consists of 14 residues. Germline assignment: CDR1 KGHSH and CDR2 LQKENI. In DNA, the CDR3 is TGTGCCAGCTCACCAATCGGGACACCAGATACGCAGTATTTT. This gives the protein CASSPIGTPDTQYF.

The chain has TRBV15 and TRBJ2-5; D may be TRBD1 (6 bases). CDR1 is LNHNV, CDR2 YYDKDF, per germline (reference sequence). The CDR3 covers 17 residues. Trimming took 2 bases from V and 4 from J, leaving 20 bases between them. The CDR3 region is CATSRPTDPGHLETQYF. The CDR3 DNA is TGTGCCACCAGCAGACCTACGGACCCGGGACACCTAGAGACCCAGTACTTC. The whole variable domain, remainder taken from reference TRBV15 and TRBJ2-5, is DAMVIQNPRYQVTQFGKPVTLSCSQTLNHNVMYWYQQKSSQAPKLLFHYYDKDFNNEADTPDNFQSRRPNTSFCFLDIRSPGLGDTAMYLCATSRPTDPGHLETQYFGPGTRLLVL.

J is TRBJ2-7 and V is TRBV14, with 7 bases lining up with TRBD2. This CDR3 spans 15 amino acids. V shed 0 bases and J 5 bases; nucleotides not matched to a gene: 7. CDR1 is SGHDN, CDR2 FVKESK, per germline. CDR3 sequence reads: CASSQDIAGPHEQYF. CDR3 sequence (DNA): TGTGCCAGCAGCCAAGATATAGCGGGCCCCCACGAGCAGTACTTC.

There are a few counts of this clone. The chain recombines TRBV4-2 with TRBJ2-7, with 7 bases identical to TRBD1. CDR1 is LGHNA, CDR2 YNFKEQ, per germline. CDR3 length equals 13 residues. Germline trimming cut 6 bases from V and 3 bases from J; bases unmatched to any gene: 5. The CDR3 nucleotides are TGTGCCAGCAGGCTACAGGGGAACTACGAGCAGTACTTC. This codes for CASRLQGNYEQYF.

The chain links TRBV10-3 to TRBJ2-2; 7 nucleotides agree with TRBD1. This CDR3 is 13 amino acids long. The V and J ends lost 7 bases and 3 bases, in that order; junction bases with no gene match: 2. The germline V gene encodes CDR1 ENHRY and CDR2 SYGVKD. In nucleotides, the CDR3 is TGTGCCATCACAGGACAGGACACCGGGGAGCTGTTTTTT. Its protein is CAITGQDTGELFF.